What follows describes a single T cell receptor (beta chain). Its cognate antigen is unknown. This record comes from a study of cytomegalovirus exposure and HLA in healthy donors. Study results and caveats: According to reports, the classifier identified cytomegalovirus status with high specificity and sensitivity. Researchers counted about 150 TCR beta chains as cytomegalovirus-associated.

Sequencing used immunoSEQ multiplex PCR; TCRdb keeps in-frame clones, though not all of them. The sample lists 200,000 to 300,000 clones; 85% to 90% were seen once. Sequencing was carried out using PBMCs. This receptor was taken from a man between 18 and 35 years old in good health and CMV-seronegative.

CDR3 DNA sequence: TGTGCCAGCAGTCCGGGACAGAATATTAATGAAAAACTGTTTTTT. As protein: CASSPGQNINEKLFF. The gene calls are TRBV6-1 and TRBJ1-4; 7 bases agree with TRBD1. Looked up from germline, CDR1 is MNHNS and CDR2 is SASEGT. The V gene end was trimmed by 5 bases and the J gene end by 4 bases; junction bases not matched to a gene: 7. This CDR3 contains 15 residues.